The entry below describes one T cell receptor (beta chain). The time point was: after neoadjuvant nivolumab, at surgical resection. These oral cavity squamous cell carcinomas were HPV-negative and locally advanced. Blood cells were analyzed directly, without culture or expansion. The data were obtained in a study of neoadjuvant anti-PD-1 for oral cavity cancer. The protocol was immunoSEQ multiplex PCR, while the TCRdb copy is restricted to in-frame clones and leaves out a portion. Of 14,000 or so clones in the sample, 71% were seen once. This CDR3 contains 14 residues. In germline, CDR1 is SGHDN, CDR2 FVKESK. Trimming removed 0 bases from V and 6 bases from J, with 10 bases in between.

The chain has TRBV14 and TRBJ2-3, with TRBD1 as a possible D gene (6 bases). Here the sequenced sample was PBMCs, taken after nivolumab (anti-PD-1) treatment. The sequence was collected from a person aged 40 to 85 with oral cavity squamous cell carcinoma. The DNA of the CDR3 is TGTGCCAGCAGCCAAGATCAGAGGGGGGATACGCAGTATTTT. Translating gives CASSQDQRGDTQYF.